The rows below give T cell receptor beta chains drawn from one sample of a study of blood T cell repertoires in COVID-19. Method: immunoSEQ multiplex PCR; TCRdb's copy keeps in-frame clones and lacks some. The table has over 65,000 clones, 75% to 90% seen once. Specimen: peripheral blood. The receptors were sampled from a man older than 75 with COVID-19, enrolled during active disease. CDR3s include the opening cysteine and the closing phenylalanine or tryptophan. A D gene is named only where the DNA matches it firmly. For some rows the clone size is stated as once, few or many, or as a class when expanded; others skip it.

>-|TRBJ1-2|-|TRBV3-1/TRBV3-2
TGTGCCAGCAGCCAAGATTGGACAGCATATGGCTACACCTTC
CASSQDWTAYGYTF
>-|TRBJ2-7|once|TRBV2
TGTGCCAGCAGTGAAGATCAAGAGCAGTACTTC
CASSEDQEQYF
>TRBD1|TRBJ1-6|once|TRBV19
TGTGCCAGTAGTATCAACGACAGGGGAAGAGGTTCACCCCTCCACTTT
CASSINDRGRGSPLHF
>TRBD1|TRBJ1-5|-|TRBV19
TGTGCCAGTAGTACAGACAGGGGGTTCAATCAGCCCCAGCATTTT
CASSTDRGFNQPQHF
>TRBD1|TRBJ1-2|-|TRBV2
TGTGCCAGCAGTGATAGCAGGGGGTATGGCTACACCTTC
CASSDSRGYGYTF
>TRBD1|TRBJ2-5|-|TRBV27
TGTGCCAGCAGTTTAAATGACAGGGGGACCCAGTACTTC
CASSLNDRGTQYF
>-|TRBJ2-7|-|TRBV4-2
TGTGCCAGCAGCCAAGTTCGGACATTCCACGAGCAGTACTTC
CASSQVRTFHEQYF
>-|TRBJ1-1|-|TRBV5-1
TGCGCCAGCAGCTTGGTTCAGGGGCGAGGAACTGAAGCTTTCTTT
CASSLVQGRGTEAFF
>-|TRBJ2-6|-|TRBV7-6
TGTGCCAGCAGCGATACGGCAGGATCTGGGGCCAACGTCCTGACTTTC
CASSDTAGSGANVLTF
>-|TRBJ2-7|-|TRBV27
TGTGCCAGCAGCCGGTTGCTTACCTACGAGCAGTACTTC
CASSRLLTYEQYF
>-|TRBJ1-2|-|TRBV5-1
TGCGCCAGCAGCTTAAGGACGGGGAACGGCTACACCTTC
CASSLRTGNGYTF
>TRBD1|TRBJ2-2|-|TRBV5-1
TGCGCCAGCAGCTTGCGGGGACAGGGGGGAGACACCGGGGAGCTGTTTTTT
CASSLRGQGGDTGELFF
>-|TRBJ2-7|-|TRBV3-1/TRBV3-2
TGTGCCAGCAGCCGAAGAGCGGCCCACGAGCAGTACTTC
CASSRRAAHEQYF
>-|TRBJ2-7|-|TRBV5-1
TGCGCCAGCAGCTTGGATCACGAGGGTTCGTCCTACGAGCAGTACTTC
CASSLDHEGSSYEQYF
>TRBD1|TRBJ2-1|-|TRBV9
TGTGCCAGCAGCCCCCGGACAGGGGGCTACAATGAGCAGTTCTTC
CASSPRTGGYNEQFF
>-|TRBJ1-1|-|TRBV3-1/TRBV3-2
TGTGCCAGCAGCCGGCGGGAATTGAACACTGAAGCTTTCTTT
CASSRRELNTEAFF
>TRBD2|TRBJ2-2|few|TRBV28
TGTGCCAGCAGACAGGGACTAGCTATTACCGGGGAGCTGTTTTTT
CASRQGLAITGELFF
>TRBD1|TRBJ1-1|-|TRBV7-2
TGTGCCAGCAGCTTAGCGTGGGGACAGCTGAACACTGAAGCTTTCTTT
CASSLAWGQLNTEAFF
>TRBD1|TRBJ2-3|-|TRBV19
TGTGCCAGTAGGGGAGGGACAGGGCGAGATACGCAGTATTTT
CASRGGTGRDTQYF